The clone carrying this T cell receptor beta chain has just one count. The antigen is undetermined. This sample was included in a study of shared clonotypes between healthy human individuals. Genomic DNA (from each subset) was split evenly across several immunoSEQ plates. The data were produced by immunoSEQ multiplex PCR, yet TCRdb's version contains in-frame clones alone and is incomplete. The data contain around 1.6 million clones, 98% of them singletons. Study conclusions and caveats: Apart from blood, nothing was sampled; tissue repertoires likely differ.

There are 14 residues in the CDR3. Between the trimmed V and J ends, which lost 6 bases and 3 bases, there was a span of 15 bases. Per the germline V gene, CDR1 is SGHVS and CDR2 is FQNEAQ. There were only Caucasian adults among the donors, and all lived in Nashville, Tennessee. The receptor was isolated from a man in his thirties or forties in good health. Sequences were obtained from naive CD4+ T cells sorted from blood. Noted subset: CD45RA+ positively selected. The chain carries TRBV7-8 and TRBJ2-7; a possible D gene is TRBD1 (6 bases). CDR3 DNA: TGTGCCAGCAGGGGGGCAGGAGACCTCTACGAGCAGTACTTC. This encodes CASRGAGDLYEQYF.